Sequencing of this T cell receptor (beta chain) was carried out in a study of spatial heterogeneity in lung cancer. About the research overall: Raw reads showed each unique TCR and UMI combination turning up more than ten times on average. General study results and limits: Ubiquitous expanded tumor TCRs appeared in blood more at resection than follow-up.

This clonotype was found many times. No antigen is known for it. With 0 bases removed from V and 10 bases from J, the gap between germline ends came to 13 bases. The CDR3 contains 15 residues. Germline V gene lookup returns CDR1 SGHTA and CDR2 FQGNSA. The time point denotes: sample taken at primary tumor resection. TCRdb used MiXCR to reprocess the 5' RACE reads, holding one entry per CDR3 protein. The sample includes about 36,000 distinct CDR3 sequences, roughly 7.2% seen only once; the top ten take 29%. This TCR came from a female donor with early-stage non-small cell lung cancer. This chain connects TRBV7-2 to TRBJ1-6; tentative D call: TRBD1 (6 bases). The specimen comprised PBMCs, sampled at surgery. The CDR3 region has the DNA TGTGCCAGCAGCTTAGCCGGGACAAACAGGTCACCCCTCCACTTT. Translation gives CASSLAGTNRSPLHF. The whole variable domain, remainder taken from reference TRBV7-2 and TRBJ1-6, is GAGVSQSPSNKVTEKGKDVELRCDPISGHTALYWYRQSLGQGLEFLIYFQGNSAPDKSGLPSDRFSAERTGGSVSTLTIQRTQQEDSAVYLCASSLAGTNRSPLHFGNGTRLTVT.